What follows are 8 T cell receptor beta chains derived from one specimen sequenced in a study of CD8 T cells in ankylosing spondylitis. MiXCR was run by TCRdb on the 5' RACE reads, yielding one entry per CDR3 protein. Among around 210,000 distinct CDR3 sequences listed, 7.5% to 9.5% were seen once. Sample: blood, either unsorted or a sorted T cell fraction (not recorded which). These receptor sequences come from a female donor with ankylosing spondylitis or in good health (not recorded which).

This clonotype was recorded many times. The genes are TRBV4-3 and TRBJ2-1; possibly TRBD2 for D (5 bases). The CDR3 covers 16 residues. Germline CDR1 and CDR2: LGHNA and YSLEER. The V gene lost 0 bases and the J gene lost 8 bases, with 17 bases spanning the gap. CDR3 amino acids: CASSQDGSARADEQFF. Here the CDR3 DNA reads TGCGCCAGCAGCCAAGATGGGAGCGCCCGAGCGGATGAGCAGTTCTTC.

In its sample, this clonotype was seen many times. This chain uses TRBV5-4 with TRBJ2-7; possible D gene TRBD1, 5 bases. Germline CDR1 SGHNT, CDR2 YYREEE (reference sequence). This CDR3 contains 16 residues. V shed 2 bases and J shed 5 bases, with 20 bases lying between them. In DNA form, the CDR3 reads TGTGCCAGCAGCTTTAGGACAAGGGCCCTTTCGGACGAGCAGTACTTC. This codes for CASSFRTRALSDEQYF.

This clonotype was counted only a few times. The chain recombines TRBV7-9 with TRBJ1-1; TRBD1 might be the D (5 bases). Trimming stripped 5 bases from V and 0 bases from J, with 16 bases between. The germline V gene encodes CDR1 SEHNR and CDR2 FQNEAQ (reference sequence). CDR3 size: 16 residues. DNA for the CDR3: TGTGCCAGCAGCCGTCCGGGGGGAGGGTTGAACACTGAAGCTTTCTTT. Its protein is CASSRPGGGLNTEAFF.

This clonotype was counted once. This may arise from a read error, as a much more abundant clone is one base away. The chain recombines TRBV4-3 with TRBJ2-5, with unresolved D. From germline, CDR1 is LGHNA and CDR2 YSLEER. Trimming cost V 11 bases and J 3 bases, with 13 bases left between them. CDR3 length: 12 residues. DNA for the CDR3: TGCGCCTCCCTAGTGCCCAAAGAGACCCAGTACTTC. It translates to CASLVPKETQYF.

Note on this clonotype: A much larger clone is a single base away; this may be a read error. The rearrangement joins TRBV12-3 or TRBV12-4 to TRBJ2-1; D gene ambiguous. The V and J ends lost 3 bases and 6 bases respectively, with 9 bases between them. The CDR3 sequence is 13 residues long. CDR3 region: CASSFSTGNEQFF. CDR3 nucleotides: TGTGCCAGCAGTTTCTCTACCGGCAATGAGCAGTTCTTC.

The sample holds many counts of this clonotype. The V gene is TRBV20-1, the J gene TRBJ2-7, with 10 bases fitting TRBD2. Looked up from germline, CDR1 is DFQATT and CDR2 is SNEGSKA (reference sequence). The CDR3 extends over 15 amino acids. With 5 bases clipped from V and 7 bases from J, the junction kept 14 bases outside the gene matches. The CDR3: CSAAPGLAGVGEQYF. The CDR3 DNA follows: TGCAGTGCTGCCCCGGGGCTAGCGGGAGTGGGGGAGCAGTACTTC.

This clonotype was seen at least ten times. This chain joins TRBV4-3 and TRBJ2-3; tentatively, D is TRBD1 (6 bases). Trimming cost V 3 bases and J 2 bases, with 21 bases left between them. CDR1 LGHNA and CDR2 YSLEER come from the germline V gene. There are 18 residues in the CDR3. The DNA for the CDR3 is TGCGCCAGCAGCCACCTCTCCGGGACACCTTCTTACACAGATACGCAGTATTTT. This gives the protein CASSHLSGTPSYTDTQYF.

This clonotype has only a few counts. A read error may explain this, as a much larger clone is one base away. The chain uses TRBV29-1 and TRBJ2-3; no reliable D call. The CDR3 has 13 amino acids. V shed 4 bases and J shed 2 bases, with 10 bases lying between them. Germline-derived CDR1 and CDR2 are SQVTM and ANQGSEA. CDR3 region: CSVGWKITDTQYF. The CDR3, as DNA: TGCAGCGTTGGGTGGAAAATCACAGATACGCAGTATTTT.